Listed below are T cell receptor beta chains from one sample, sequenced in a study of blood T cell repertoires in COVID-19. TCRdb keeps only in-frame clones here, not all; method: immunoSEQ multiplex PCR. Of some 70,000 clones listed, roughly 84% are singletons. The specimen was peripheral blood. Every receptor here comes from a woman in her sixties or seventies with acute or convalescent COVID-19. Both conserved end residues are part of each CDR3. Fields, in order: J gene, V gene, clone size, D gene, CDR3 protein, CDR3 DNA. The D gene is left open where the match is weak. Rows give clone size only sometimes, using once, few, many, or a class for an expanded clone.

j_gene: TRBJ2-1; v_gene: TRBV6-1; abundance: .; d_gene: .; CDR3aa: CASSEVSARVYNEQFF; CDR3nt: TGTGCCAGCAGTGAAGTAAGTGCCAGGGTTTACAATGAGCAGTTCTTC
j_gene: TRBJ2-5; v_gene: TRBV5-4; abundance: .; d_gene: TRBD2; CDR3aa: CASSLASGGGETQYF; CDR3nt: TGTGCCAGCAGCTTGGCGAGCGGGGGTGGAGAGACCCAGTACTTC
j_gene: TRBJ1-2; v_gene: TRBV5-1; abundance: .; d_gene: .; CDR3aa: CASSLDPGTTANYGYTF; CDR3nt: TGCGCCAGCAGCTTGGACCCGGGGACTACCGCTAACTATGGCTACACCTTC
j_gene: TRBJ1-5; v_gene: TRBV19; abundance: .; d_gene: .; CDR3aa: CASSIGRQRRNQPQHF; CDR3nt: TGTGCCAGTAGTATAGGGAGACAGCGAAGAAATCAGCCCCAGCATTTT
j_gene: TRBJ1-5; v_gene: TRBV6-5; abundance: .; d_gene: .; CDR3aa: CASRPPTLGVEPQHF; CDR3nt: TGTGCCAGCAGGCCACCGACGCTAGGCGTTGAGCCCCAGCATTTT
j_gene: TRBJ1-5; v_gene: TRBV7-2; abundance: .; d_gene: TRBD1; CDR3aa: CASSLAGQAFQPQHF; CDR3nt: TGTGCCAGCAGCTTAGCGGGACAGGCGTTTCAGCCCCAGCATTTT
j_gene: TRBJ1-4; v_gene: TRBV5-6; abundance: .; d_gene: .; CDR3aa: CASSFAPGRSSTNEKLFF; CDR3nt: TGTGCCAGCAGCTTCGCCCCAGGTCGAAGCTCAACTAATGAAAAACTGTTTTTT
j_gene: TRBJ1-3; v_gene: TRBV19; abundance: .; d_gene: .; CDR3aa: CASSISNSGNTIYF; CDR3nt: TGTGCCAGTAGTATCAGTAACTCTGGAAACACCATATATTTT
j_gene: TRBJ1-6; v_gene: TRBV18; abundance: .; d_gene: .; CDR3aa: CASSPEQQNNSPLHF; CDR3nt: TGTGCCAGCTCACCAGAACAGCAAAATAATTCACCCCTCCACTTT
j_gene: TRBJ1-5; v_gene: TRBV6-5; abundance: .; d_gene: TRBD1; CDR3aa: CASSLRDRGQPQHF; CDR3nt: TGTGCCAGCAGCCTCCGGGACAGGGGTCAGCCCCAGCATTTT
j_gene: TRBJ2-3; v_gene: TRBV2; abundance: .; d_gene: TRBD2; CDR3aa: CASSGPGTSGGSGTDTQYF; CDR3nt: TGTGCCAGCAGTGGCCCCGGGACTAGCGGGGGTTCGGGGACAGATACGCAGTATTTT
j_gene: TRBJ2-7; v_gene: TRBV10-1; abundance: .; d_gene: TRBD2; CDR3aa: CASSGSGGLNEQYF; CDR3nt: TGCGCCAGCAGTGGTAGCGGGGGCCTGAACGAGCAGTACTTC
j_gene: TRBJ1-2; v_gene: TRBV5-1; abundance: .; d_gene: .; CDR3aa: CASSILGHDGYTF; CDR3nt: .
j_gene: TRBJ1-2; v_gene: TRBV19; abundance: .; d_gene: TRBD1; CDR3aa: CASTRRVMRDRGKYGYTF; CDR3nt: TGTGCCAGTACCCGCCGGGTAATGCGGGACAGGGGAAAGTACGGCTACACCTTC
j_gene: TRBJ2-7; v_gene: TRBV30; abundance: .; d_gene: .; CDR3aa: CAWSDRAQSYEQYF; CDR3nt: TGTGCCTGGAGTGACAGGGCACAATCCTACGAGCAGTACTTC
j_gene: TRBJ2-1; v_gene: TRBV12-3/TRBV12-4; abundance: .; d_gene: .; CDR3aa: CASIFVGTEQFF; CDR3nt: TGTGCCAGCATATTTGTGGGCACTGAGCAGTTCTTC
j_gene: TRBJ1-2; v_gene: TRBV25-1; abundance: once; d_gene: TRBD1; CDR3aa: CASSDVRTGKYNYGYTF; CDR3nt: TGTGCCAGCAGTGATGTCCGGACAGGGAAGTATAACTATGGCTACACCTTC
j_gene: TRBJ1-6; v_gene: TRBV3-1/TRBV3-2; abundance: few; d_gene: .; CDR3aa: CASSQRTENSPLHF; CDR3nt: TGTGCCAGCAGCCAAAGGACAGAGAATTCACCCCTCCACTTT
j_gene: TRBJ1-4; v_gene: TRBV5-1; abundance: .; d_gene: .; CDR3aa: CASSSGGNEKLFF; CDR3nt: TGCGCCAGCAGCTCGGGAGGAAATGAAAAACTGTTTTTT
j_gene: TRBJ1-4; v_gene: TRBV5-1; abundance: once; d_gene: TRBD1; CDR3aa: CASRVRQGPKEKLFF; CDR3nt: TGCGCCAGCAGGGTCCGACAGGGACCTAAGGAAAAACTGTTTTTT
j_gene: TRBJ1-1; v_gene: TRBV7-2; abundance: .; d_gene: TRBD1; CDR3aa: CASSSGQGPTTEAFF; CDR3nt: TGTGCCAGCAGCTCCGGACAGGGCCCGACCACTGAAGCTTTCTTT
j_gene: TRBJ1-1; v_gene: TRBV5-4; abundance: .; d_gene: TRBD1; CDR3aa: CASSGTGGSTEAFF; CDR3nt: TGTGCCAGCAGCGGGACAGGAGGGAGCACTGAAGCTTTCTTT
j_gene: TRBJ2-3; v_gene: TRBV7-3; abundance: once; d_gene: .; CDR3aa: CASSLGPAGAGTQYF; CDR3nt: TGTGCCAGCAGCCTGGGGCCGGCTGGGGCCGGTACGCAGTATTTT
j_gene: TRBJ1-4; v_gene: TRBV30; abundance: .; d_gene: .; CDR3aa: CAWSRGSTNEKLFF; CDR3nt: TGTGCCTGGAGCAGGGGATCAACTAATGAAAAACTGTTTTTT
j_gene: TRBJ1-2; v_gene: TRBV28; abundance: .; d_gene: .; CDR3aa: CASSSRQNYGYTF; CDR3nt: TGTGCCAGCAGTTCGCGACAGAACTATGGCTACACCTTC
j_gene: TRBJ2-3; v_gene: TRBV14; abundance: .; d_gene: .; CDR3aa: CASSQVGGPRTDTQYF; CDR3nt: TGTGCCAGCAGCCAAGTGGGGGGGCCACGCACAGATACGCAGTATTTT
j_gene: TRBJ1-2; v_gene: TRBV19; abundance: once; d_gene: .; CDR3aa: CASSGGGGYTF; CDR3nt: TGTGCCAGTAGTGGCGGAGGCGGCTACACCTTC
j_gene: TRBJ2-7; v_gene: TRBV29-1; abundance: .; d_gene: TRBD1; CDR3aa: CSVEGLEQGEYEQYF; CDR3nt: TGCAGCGTTGAAGGTCTGGAACAGGGGGAATACGAGCAGTACTTC
j_gene: TRBJ1-3; v_gene: TRBV6-5; abundance: .; d_gene: TRBD1; CDR3aa: CASSRSGQENTIYF; CDR3nt: TGTGCCAGCAGTCGTTCGGGACAGGAAAACACCATATATTTT
j_gene: TRBJ1-3; v_gene: TRBV29-1; abundance: .; d_gene: .; CDR3aa: CSAAPTGSGNTIYF; CDR3nt: TGCAGCGCCGCTCCGACAGGCTCTGGAAACACCATATATTTT
j_gene: TRBJ2-1; v_gene: TRBV7-2; abundance: few; d_gene: TRBD1; CDR3aa: CASSLNGDRVNEQFF; CDR3nt: TGTGCCAGCAGCTTAAACGGGGACAGGGTCAATGAGCAGTTCTTC
j_gene: TRBJ1-1; v_gene: TRBV5-1; abundance: .; d_gene: TRBD1; CDR3aa: CASSSTGVVEAFF; CDR3nt: TGCGCCAGCAGCTCGACAGGGGTAGTTGAAGCTTTCTTT
j_gene: TRBJ1-2; v_gene: TRBV9; abundance: .; d_gene: .; CDR3aa: CASAPSGGSGYGYTF; CDR3nt: TGTGCCAGCGCCCCCTCAGGAGGATCGGGTTATGGCTACACCTTC
j_gene: TRBJ2-7; v_gene: TRBV27; abundance: .; d_gene: TRBD2; CDR3aa: CASSQQGPAGGQSEQYF; CDR3nt: TGTGCCAGCAGCCAACAGGGGCCCGCGGGGGGGCAAAGCGAGCAGTACTTC
j_gene: TRBJ1-5; v_gene: TRBV19; abundance: .; d_gene: TRBD1; CDR3aa: CASSIYRTGRSSNQPQHF; CDR3nt: TGTGCCAGTAGTATATACAGGACAGGGCGTTCGAGCAATCAGCCCCAGCATTTT
j_gene: TRBJ1-4; v_gene: TRBV5-1; abundance: .; d_gene: .; CDR3aa: CASSPAGEKLFF; CDR3nt: TGCGCCAGCAGCCCGGCGGGCGAAAAACTGTTTTTT
j_gene: TRBJ2-5; v_gene: TRBV10-3; abundance: .; d_gene: TRBD2; CDR3aa: CAISEHGLAGEETQYF; CDR3nt: TGTGCCATCAGTGAACATGGACTAGCGGGGGAAGAGACCCAGTACTTC
j_gene: TRBJ2-2; v_gene: TRBV6-4; abundance: few; d_gene: .; CDR3aa: CATRQNLNTGELFF; CDR3nt: TGTGCCACTAGACAGAATCTGAATACCGGGGAGCTGTTTTTT
j_gene: TRBJ1-1; v_gene: TRBV19; abundance: .; d_gene: .; CDR3aa: CASSKDSNTEAFF; CDR3nt: TGTGCCAGTAGTAAGGACAGTAACACTGAAGCTTTCTTT
j_gene: TRBJ1-2; v_gene: TRBV27; abundance: .; d_gene: .; CDR3aa: CASSPQQIYGYTF; CDR3nt: TGTGCCAGCAGCCCACAGCAGATCTATGGCTACACCTTC
j_gene: TRBJ2-7; v_gene: TRBV11-3; abundance: .; d_gene: .; CDR3aa: CASSFGVRRQLSYEQYF; CDR3nt: TGTGCCAGCAGCTTCGGGGTTCGGAGACAACTCTCCTACGAGCAGTACTTC
j_gene: TRBJ2-3; v_gene: TRBV5-1; abundance: .; d_gene: .; CDR3aa: CASSLGRTDTQYF; CDR3nt: TGCGCCAGCAGCTTGGGGCGCACAGATACGCAGTATTTT
j_gene: TRBJ1-2; v_gene: TRBV4-1; abundance: .; d_gene: .; CDR3aa: CASSQDQTVNYGYTF; CDR3nt: TGCGCCAGCAGCCAAGATCAGACAGTCAACTATGGCTACACCTTC
j_gene: TRBJ1-1; v_gene: TRBV14; abundance: few; d_gene: .; CDR3aa: CASSQELQGEAFF; CDR3nt: TGTGCCAGCAGCCAAGAATTACAGGGCGAAGCTTTCTTT
j_gene: TRBJ2-2; v_gene: TRBV5-1; abundance: once; d_gene: .; CDR3aa: CASSLRGTPRAGELFF; CDR3nt: TGCGCCAGCAGCTTGAGGGGGACCCCGAGGGCCGGGGAGCTGTTTTTT
j_gene: TRBJ1-6; v_gene: TRBV6-5; abundance: once; d_gene: .; CDR3aa: CASSYSRKGDSPLHF; CDR3nt: TGTGCCAGCAGTTACTCGAGAAAGGGGGATTCACCCCTCCACTTT
j_gene: TRBJ1-3; v_gene: TRBV3-1/TRBV3-2; abundance: .; d_gene: TRBD1; CDR3aa: CASSLLPTGTGNTIYF; CDR3nt: TGTGCCAGCAGCCTCCTCCCGACAGGGACTGGAAACACCATATATTTT
j_gene: TRBJ1-1; v_gene: TRBV5-4; abundance: .; d_gene: TRBD1; CDR3aa: CASSWGQGNTEAFF; CDR3nt: TGTGCCAGCAGTTGGGGACAGGGTAACACTGAAGCTTTCTTT
j_gene: TRBJ1-6; v_gene: TRBV9; abundance: .; d_gene: .; CDR3aa: CASSVASVNSPLHF; CDR3nt: TGTGCCAGCAGCGTAGCTAGCGTTAATTCACCCCTCCACTTT
j_gene: TRBJ2-1; v_gene: TRBV21-1; abundance: many; d_gene: .; CDR3aa: CASSKLRRSYNEQFF; CDR3nt: TGTGCCAGCAGCAAACTACGGAGGTCCTACAATGAGCAGTTCTTC